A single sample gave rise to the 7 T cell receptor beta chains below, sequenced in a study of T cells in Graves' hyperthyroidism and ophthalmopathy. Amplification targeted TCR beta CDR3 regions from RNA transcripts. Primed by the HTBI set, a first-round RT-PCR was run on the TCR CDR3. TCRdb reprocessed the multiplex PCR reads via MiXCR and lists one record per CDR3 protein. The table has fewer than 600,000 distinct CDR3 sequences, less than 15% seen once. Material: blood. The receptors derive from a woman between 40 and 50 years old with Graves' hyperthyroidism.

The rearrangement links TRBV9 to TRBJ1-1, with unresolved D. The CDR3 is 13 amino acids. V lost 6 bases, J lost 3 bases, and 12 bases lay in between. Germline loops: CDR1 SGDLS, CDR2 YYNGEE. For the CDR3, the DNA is TGTGCCAGCACCCGGGCCCCCGACACTGAAGCTTTCTTT. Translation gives CASTRAPDTEAFF.

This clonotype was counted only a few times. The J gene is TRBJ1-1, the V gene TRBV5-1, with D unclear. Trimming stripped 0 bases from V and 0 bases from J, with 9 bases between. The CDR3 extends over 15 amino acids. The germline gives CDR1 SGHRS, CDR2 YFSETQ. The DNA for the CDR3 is TGCGCCAGCAGCTTGGCTCTTGGAGTGAACACTGAAGCTTTCTTT. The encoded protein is CASSLALGVNTEAFF.

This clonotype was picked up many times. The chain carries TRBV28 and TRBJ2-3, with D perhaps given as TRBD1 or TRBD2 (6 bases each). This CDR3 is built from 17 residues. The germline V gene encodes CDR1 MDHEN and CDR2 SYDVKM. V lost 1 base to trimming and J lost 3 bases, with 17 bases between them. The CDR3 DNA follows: TGTGCCAGCAGTTTATCTCCCCTGGGGGGCGTGACAGATACGCAGTATTTT. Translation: CASSLSPLGGVTDTQYF.

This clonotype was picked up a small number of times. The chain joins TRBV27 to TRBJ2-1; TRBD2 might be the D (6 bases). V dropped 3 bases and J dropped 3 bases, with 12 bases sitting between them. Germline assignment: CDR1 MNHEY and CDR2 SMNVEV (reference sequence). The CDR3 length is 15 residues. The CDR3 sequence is CASSLRPGGYNEQFF. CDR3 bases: TGTGCCAGCAGTTTGAGACCCGGGGGCTACAATGAGCAGTTCTTC.

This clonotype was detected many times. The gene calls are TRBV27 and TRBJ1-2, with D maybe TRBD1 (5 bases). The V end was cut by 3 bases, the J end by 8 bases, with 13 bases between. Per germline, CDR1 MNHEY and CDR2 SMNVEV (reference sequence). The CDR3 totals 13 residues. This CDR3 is CASSFGGAEGYTF. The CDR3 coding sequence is TGTGCCAGCAGTTTTGGAGGGGCGGAGGGCTACACCTTC.

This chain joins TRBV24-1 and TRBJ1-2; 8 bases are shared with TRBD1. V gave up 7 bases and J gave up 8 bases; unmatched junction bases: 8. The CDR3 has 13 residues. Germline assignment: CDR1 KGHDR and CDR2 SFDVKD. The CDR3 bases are TGTGCCACCAGCCGGGACAGGCTCGGGGGCTACACCTTC. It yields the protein CATSRDRLGGYTF.

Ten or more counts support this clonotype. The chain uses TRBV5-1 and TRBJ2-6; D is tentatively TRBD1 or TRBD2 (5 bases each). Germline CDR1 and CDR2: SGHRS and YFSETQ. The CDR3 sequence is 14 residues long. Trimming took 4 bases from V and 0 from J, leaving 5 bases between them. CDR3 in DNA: TGCGCCAGCAGCGGGGGCTCTGGGGCCAACGTCCTGACTTTC. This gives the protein CASSGGSGANVLTF.